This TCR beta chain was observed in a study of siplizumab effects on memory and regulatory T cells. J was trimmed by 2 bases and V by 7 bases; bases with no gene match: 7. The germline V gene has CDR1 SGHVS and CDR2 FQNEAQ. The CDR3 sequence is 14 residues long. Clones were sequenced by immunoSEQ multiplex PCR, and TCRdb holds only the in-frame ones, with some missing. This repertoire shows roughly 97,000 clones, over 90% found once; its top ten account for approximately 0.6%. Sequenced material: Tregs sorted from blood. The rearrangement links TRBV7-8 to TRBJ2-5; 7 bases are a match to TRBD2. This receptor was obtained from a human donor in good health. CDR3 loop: CASTRIGRQETQYF. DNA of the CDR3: TGTGCCAGCACCAGGATCGGGAGGCAAGAGACCCAGTACTTC. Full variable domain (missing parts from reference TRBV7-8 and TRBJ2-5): GAGVSQSPRYKVAKRGQDVALRCDPISGHVSLFWYQQALGQGPEFLTYFQNEAQLDKSGLPSDRFFAERPEGSVSTLKIQRTQQEDSAVYLCASTRIGRQETQYFGPGTRLLVL.